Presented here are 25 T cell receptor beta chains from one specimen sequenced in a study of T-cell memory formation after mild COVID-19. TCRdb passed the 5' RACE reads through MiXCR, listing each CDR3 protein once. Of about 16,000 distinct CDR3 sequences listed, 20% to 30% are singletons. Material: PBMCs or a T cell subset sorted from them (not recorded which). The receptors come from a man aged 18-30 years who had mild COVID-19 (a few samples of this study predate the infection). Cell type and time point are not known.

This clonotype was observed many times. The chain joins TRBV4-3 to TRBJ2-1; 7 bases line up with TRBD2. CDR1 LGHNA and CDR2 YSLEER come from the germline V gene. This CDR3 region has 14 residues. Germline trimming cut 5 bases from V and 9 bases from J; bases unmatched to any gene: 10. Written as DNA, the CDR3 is TGCGCCAGCAGCGCAATAACTAGCGTACGTGAGCAGTTCTTC. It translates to CASSAITSVREQFF.

CDR3 amino acids: CSARLAGQETQYF. The CDR3 nucleotides are TGCAGTGCTAGACTAGCGGGCCAAGAGACCCAGTACTTC. The chain combines TRBV20-1 with TRBJ2-5, with 8 bases aligning to TRBD2. CDR3 length: 13 residues. Trimming at V came to 2 bases and at J to 1 base, leaving 0 bases not matched to a gene. Germline V CDR1 and CDR2: DFQATT, SNEGSKA (reference sequence).

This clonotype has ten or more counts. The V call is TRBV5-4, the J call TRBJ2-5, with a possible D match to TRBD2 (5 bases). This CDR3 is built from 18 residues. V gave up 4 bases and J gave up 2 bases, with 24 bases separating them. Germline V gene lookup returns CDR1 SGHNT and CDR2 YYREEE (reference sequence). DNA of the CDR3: TGTGCCAGCAGCGTAGTCGGGGTTTTTATTCCGTCTCAAGAGACCCAGTACTTC. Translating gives CASSVVGVFIPSQETQYF.

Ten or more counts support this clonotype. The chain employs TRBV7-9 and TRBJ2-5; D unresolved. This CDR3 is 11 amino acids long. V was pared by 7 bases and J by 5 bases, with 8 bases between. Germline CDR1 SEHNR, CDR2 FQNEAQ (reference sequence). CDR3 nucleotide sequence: TGTGCCAGCACCGCTGCGGAGACCCAGTACTTC. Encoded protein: CASTAAETQYF. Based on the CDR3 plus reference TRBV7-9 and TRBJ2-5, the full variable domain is DTGVSQNPRHKITKRGQNVTFRCDPISEHNRLYWYRQTLGQGPEFLTYFQNEAQLEKSRLLSDRFSAERPKGSFSTLEIQRTEQGDSAMYLCASTAAETQYFGPGTRLLVL.

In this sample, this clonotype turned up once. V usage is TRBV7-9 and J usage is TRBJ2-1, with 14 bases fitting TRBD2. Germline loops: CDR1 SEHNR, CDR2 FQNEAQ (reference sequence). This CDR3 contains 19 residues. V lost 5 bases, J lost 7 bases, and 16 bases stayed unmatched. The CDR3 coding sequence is TGTGCCAGCAGCCTTCGTGGGACTAGCGGGAGCTCATCGGGGAATGAGCAGTTCTTC. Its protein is CASSLRGTSGSSSGNEQFF.

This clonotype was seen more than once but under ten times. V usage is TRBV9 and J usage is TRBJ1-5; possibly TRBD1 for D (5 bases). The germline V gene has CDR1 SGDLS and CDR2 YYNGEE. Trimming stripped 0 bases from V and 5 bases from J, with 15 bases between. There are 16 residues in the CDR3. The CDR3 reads CASSVVSAGNDQPQHF. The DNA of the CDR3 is TGTGCCAGCAGCGTAGTGTCGGCAGGGAACGATCAGCCCCAGCATTTT.

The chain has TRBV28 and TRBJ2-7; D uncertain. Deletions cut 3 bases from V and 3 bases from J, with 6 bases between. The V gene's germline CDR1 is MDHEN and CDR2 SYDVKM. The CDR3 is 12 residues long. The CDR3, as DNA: TGTGCCAGCAGTTTTTGGGGCTACGAGCAGTACGTC. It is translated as CASSFWGYEQYV.

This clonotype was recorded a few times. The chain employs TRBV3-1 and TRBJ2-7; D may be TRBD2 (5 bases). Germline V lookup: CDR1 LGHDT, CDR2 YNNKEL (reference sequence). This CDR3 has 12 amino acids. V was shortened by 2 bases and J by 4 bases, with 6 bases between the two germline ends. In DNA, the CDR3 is TGTGCCAGCAGCCAACCGGGGTACGAGCAGTACTTC. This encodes CASSQPGYEQYF.

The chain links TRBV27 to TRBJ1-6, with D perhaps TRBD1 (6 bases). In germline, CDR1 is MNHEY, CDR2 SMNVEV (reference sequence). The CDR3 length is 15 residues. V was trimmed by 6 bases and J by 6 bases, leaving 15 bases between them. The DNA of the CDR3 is TGTGCCAGCAGCCGTACACAGGGAATTAATTCACCCCTCCACTTT. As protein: CASSRTQGINSPLHF.

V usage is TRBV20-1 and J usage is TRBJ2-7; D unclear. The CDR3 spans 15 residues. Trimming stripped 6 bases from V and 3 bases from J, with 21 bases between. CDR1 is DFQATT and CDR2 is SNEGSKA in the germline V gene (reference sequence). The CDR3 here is CSALWSVPLVYEQYV. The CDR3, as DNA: TGCAGTGCCCTGTGGAGCGTGCCCCTGGTCTACGAGCAGTACGTC.

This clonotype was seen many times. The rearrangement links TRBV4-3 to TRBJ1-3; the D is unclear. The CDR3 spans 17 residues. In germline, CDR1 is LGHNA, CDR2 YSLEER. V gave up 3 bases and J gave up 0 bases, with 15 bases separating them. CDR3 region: CASSQDSPFSSGNTIYF. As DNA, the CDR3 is TGCGCCAGCAGCCAGGACTCTCCGTTTTCCTCTGGAAACACCATATATTTT.

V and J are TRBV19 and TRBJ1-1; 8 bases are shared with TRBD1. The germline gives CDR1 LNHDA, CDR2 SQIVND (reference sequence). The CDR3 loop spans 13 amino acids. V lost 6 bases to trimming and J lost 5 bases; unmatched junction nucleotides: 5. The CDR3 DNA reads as TGTGCCAGTAGGGCCGACAGGGGAACTGAAGCTTTCTTT. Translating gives CASRADRGTEAFF.

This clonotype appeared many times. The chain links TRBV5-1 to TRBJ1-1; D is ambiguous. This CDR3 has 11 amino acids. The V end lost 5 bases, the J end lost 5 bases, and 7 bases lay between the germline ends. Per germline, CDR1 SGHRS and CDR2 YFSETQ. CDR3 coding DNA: TGCGCCAGCAGGCTAGCTACTGAAGCTTTCTTT. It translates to CASRLATEAFF.

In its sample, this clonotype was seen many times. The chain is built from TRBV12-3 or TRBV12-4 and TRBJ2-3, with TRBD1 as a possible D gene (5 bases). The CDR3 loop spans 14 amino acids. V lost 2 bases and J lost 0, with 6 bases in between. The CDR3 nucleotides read TGTGCCAGCAGTTTATGGACAAGCACAGATACGCAGTATTTT. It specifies CASSLWTSTDTQYF.

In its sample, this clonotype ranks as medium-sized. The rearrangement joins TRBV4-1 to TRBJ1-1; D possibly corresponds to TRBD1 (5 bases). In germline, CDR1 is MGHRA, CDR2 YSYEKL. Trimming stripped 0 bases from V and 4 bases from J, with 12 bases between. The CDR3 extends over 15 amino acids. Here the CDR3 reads CASSQEGTLGTEAFF. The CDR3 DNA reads TGCGCCAGCAGCCAAGAGGGGACCTTGGGCACTGAAGCTTTCTTT.

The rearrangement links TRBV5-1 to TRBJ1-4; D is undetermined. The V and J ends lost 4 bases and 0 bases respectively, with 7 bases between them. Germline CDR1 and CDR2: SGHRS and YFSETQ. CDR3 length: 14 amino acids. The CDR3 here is CASSPSATNEKLFF. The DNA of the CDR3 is TGCGCCAGCAGCCCGAGTGCAACTAATGAAAAACTGTTTTTT.

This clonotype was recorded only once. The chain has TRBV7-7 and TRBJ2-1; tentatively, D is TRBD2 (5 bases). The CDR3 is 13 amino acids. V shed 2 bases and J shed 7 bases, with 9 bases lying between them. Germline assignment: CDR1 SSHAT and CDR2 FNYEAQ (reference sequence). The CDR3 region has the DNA TGTGCCAGCAGCTTATTCGGGAAGAATGAGCAGTTCTTC. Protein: CASSLFGKNEQFF.

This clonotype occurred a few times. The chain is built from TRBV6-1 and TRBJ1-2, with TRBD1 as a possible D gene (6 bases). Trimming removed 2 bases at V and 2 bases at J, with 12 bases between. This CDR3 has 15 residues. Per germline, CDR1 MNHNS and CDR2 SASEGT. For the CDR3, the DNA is TGTGCCAGCAGTGAATACGACAGGTTGAACTATGGCTACACCTTC. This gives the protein CASSEYDRLNYGYTF.

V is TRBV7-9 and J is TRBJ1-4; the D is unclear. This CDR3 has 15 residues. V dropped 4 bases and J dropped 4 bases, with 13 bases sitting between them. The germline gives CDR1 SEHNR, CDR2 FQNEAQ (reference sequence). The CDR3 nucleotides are TGTGCCAGCAGCTCAGTGATCGGTCTTAATGAAAAACTGTTTTTT. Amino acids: CASSSVIGLNEKLFF.

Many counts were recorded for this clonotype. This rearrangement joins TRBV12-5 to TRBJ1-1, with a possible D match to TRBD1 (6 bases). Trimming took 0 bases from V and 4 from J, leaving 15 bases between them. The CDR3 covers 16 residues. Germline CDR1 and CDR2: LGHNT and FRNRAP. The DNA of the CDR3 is TGTGCTAGTGGTTTGGTTCTGGCGGACAGAGGCACTGAAGCTTTCTTT. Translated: CASGLVLADRGTEAFF.

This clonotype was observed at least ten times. The chain's CDR3 is CSAPVYTGTGGMNTEAFF. In nucleotides, the CDR3 is TGCAGTGCTCCAGTTTATACCGGGACAGGGGGGATGAACACTGAAGCTTTCTTT. This chain joins TRBV20-1 and TRBJ1-1; 11 bases map to TRBD1. The CDR3 is 18 amino acids. The germline CDR1 and CDR2 sequences are DFQATT and SNEGSKA (reference sequence). V lost 5 bases and J lost 0; bases outside the gene matches: 14.

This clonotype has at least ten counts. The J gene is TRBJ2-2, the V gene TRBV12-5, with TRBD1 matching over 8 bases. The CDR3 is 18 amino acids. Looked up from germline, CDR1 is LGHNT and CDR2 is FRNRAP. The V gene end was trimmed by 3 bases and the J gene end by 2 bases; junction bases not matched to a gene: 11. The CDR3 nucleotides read TGTGCTAGTGGTTTTATCCTGGACAGGGAAGACAACACCGGGGAGCTGTTTTTT. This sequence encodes CASGFILDREDNTGELFF.

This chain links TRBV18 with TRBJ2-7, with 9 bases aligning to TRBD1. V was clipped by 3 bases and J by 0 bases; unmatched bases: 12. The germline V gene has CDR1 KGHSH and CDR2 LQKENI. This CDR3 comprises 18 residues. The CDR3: CASSPPNAGTGLSYEQYF. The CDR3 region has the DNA TGTGCCAGCTCACCTCCCAACGCGGGGACAGGGCTCTCCTACGAGCAGTACTTC.

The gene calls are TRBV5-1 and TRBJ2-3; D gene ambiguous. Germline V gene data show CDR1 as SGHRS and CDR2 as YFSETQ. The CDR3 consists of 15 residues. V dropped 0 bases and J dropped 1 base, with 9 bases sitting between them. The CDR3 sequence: CASSLGLRGTDTQYF. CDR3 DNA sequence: TGCGCCAGCAGCTTGGGACTTCGAGGCACAGATACGCAGTATTTT. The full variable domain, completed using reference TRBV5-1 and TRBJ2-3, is KAGVTQTPRYLIKTRGQQVTLSCSPISGHRSVSWYQQTPGQGLQFLFEYFSETQRNKGNFPGRFSGRQFSNSRSEMNVSTLELGDSALYLCASSLGLRGTDTQYFGPGTRLTVL.

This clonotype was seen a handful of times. The DNA of the CDR3 is TGCGCCAGCAGTGATCCCCCCATACAGGGATGGGATCAGCCCCAGCATTTT. Amino acids: CASSDPPIQGWDQPQHF. The chain has TRBV10-2 and TRBJ1-5; TRBD1 might be the D (6 bases). V was trimmed by 3 bases and J by 5 bases, leaving 20 bases between them. Germline assignment: CDR1 WSHSY and CDR2 SAAADI. The CDR3 runs to 17 residues.